This T cell receptor (beta chain) was sequenced in a study of T cells in Graves' hyperthyroidism and ophthalmopathy (dated by TCRdb to between 2018 and 2021). General notes on the study: Peripheral blood was sampled at the time of initial diagnosis, prior to any treatment. To identify distinguishing TCR V-J signatures, a discovery cohort of some 100 patients was used, comprising 40 to 45 with Graves' ophthalmopathy and about 59 with stable Graves' hyperthyroidism. Whether ophthalmopathy could be predicted prospectively was tested in an independent validation cohort made up of under 20 hyperthyroidism patients plus 17 patients who later progressed to ophthalmopathy. The 75 to 100 discovery patients were divided at random into training and test sets in a 7:3 ratio. Thyroid tissue and blood T-cell repertoires from about six Graves' hyperthyroidism patients were also compared in the study. After blood sampling, hyperthyroidism patients were treated with methimazole at a starting dose of 30 mg daily, and ophthalmopathy patients were treated with high-dose intravenous methylprednisolone. According to the paper, TCR Vbeta CDR3 sequencing was carried out on 135 peripheral blood samples, which came from 40 to 45 ophthalmopathy, 75 to 80 hyperthyroidism and roughly 17 progressor patients. The paper as a whole reports these results and caveats: In cross-validation, a model built on a 13 V-J signature told ophthalmopathy apart from stable hyperthyroidism with 85% to 90% sensitivity and roughly 81% specificity, and in testing the same model reached 80%/75%. In validation, the model predicted progression to ophthalmopathy with 60% to 71% sensitivity and 72% to 85% specificity, a median of about 6 months before onset. Most expanded thyroid clonotypes (frequency above 0.001) were also found in blood, which suggests that blood repertoires may mirror thyroid immune responses. Sample size was not statistically predetermined, and blinding of investigators to group allocation was not performed.

From a lookup of the germline V gene, CDR1 and CDR2 are SGHNT and YENEEA. Trimming removed 0 bases from V and 0 bases from J; the gene matches leave 2 bases unexplained. Including the terminal cysteine and phenylalanine, the CDR3 comprises 16 residues. CDR3 DNA is the only sequence kept; it has 48 bases, read in frame from the first base. This clonotype was seen at least ten times. Its recognized antigen is unknown. No base qualities exist here, and no much larger clone lies one base off it. The TCR beta CDR3 regions were amplified from RNA transcripts. A first-round RT-PCR of the TCR CDR3 used the HTBI primer set with the Qiagen OneStep RT-PCR kit. Libraries were constructed in a second round of multiplex PCR, after which size selection and purification were performed. Paired-end sequencing of the libraries was performed with 100 bp reads on an Illumina HiSeq2000. From the authors' description of their analysis: SOAPnuke was used to process the raw data, throwing out any read that contained adapters or uncalled bases, had a mean Phred below 15, or lacked an exact constant-primer or identifier match. High-quality paired reads were merged with COPE v1.2.5, and unique nucleotide sequences were defined as clonotypes. MiTCR v1.1 was used to align clonotypes to the IMGT TRBV, TRBD and TRBJ reference segments. The analysis was restricted to V-J combinations with a frequency above 0.0001, which together covered over 99% of the repertoires. The TCS score was defined as F50 (clonal expansion) divided by E x V (chaos), with BLOSUM62-based TCRdist calculated between CDR3 peptides within each V-J. Welch's t-statistics and random forest reduced roughly 540 V-J features to some 14, which were used in a naive Bayes classifier (R e1071). The raw public data were reprocessed by TCRdb itself: fastp quality trimming at Q25, MiXCR clonotype calling, in-frame beta chains only. Duplicate CDR3 protein sequences are folded into a single record with the most common DNA and genes. TCRdb, not the authors, supplied the V and J calls. The sample yields 640,000 or so distinct CDR3 sequences; 14% were counted once. 7.1% of the sample is held by the ten biggest clonotypes.

Moderately to severely active disease, a Clinical Activity Score of at least 3, a NOSPECS grade of at least 4, and a duration under 3 months were present in ophthalmopathy patients. Patients with uncontrolled infections, other autoimmune diseases, pregnancy or lactation were excluded. Clinical symptoms, serum thyroxine and TRAb, thyroid ultrasound, and orbital computed tomography formed the basis for the diagnoses. Ficoll-Paque density gradient centrifugation was used to isolate PBMCs from about 10 ml of fresh peripheral blood. Total RNA was extracted using Trizol reagent, and RNA quality was assessed on an Agilent 2100 Bioanalyzer.

The receptor chain draws on TRBV11-3 and TRBJ2-1; the central 7 bases match TRBD1. The sequence was collected from a young woman with Graves' ophthalmopathy. Sequenced input: blood. The nucleotide sequence is given as TGTGCCAGCAGCTTAGAAGGGGGCAGCTCCTACAATGAGCAGTTCTTC. Translated, it reads CASSLEGGSSYNEQFF.